The 8 T cell receptor beta chains below all came from one sample that was sequenced in a study of blood T cell repertoires in COVID-19. Profiling relied on immunoSEQ multiplex PCR, and the TCRdb table lists in-frame clones only, not all of them. The sample contains 170,000 or so clones, around nine tenths of which appear only once. Material for sequencing was peripheral blood. The receptors were gathered from a woman aged 18 to 35 who had recovered from COVID-19.

The chain has TRBV6-5 and TRBJ1-1; D is unclear. V was trimmed by 7 bases and J by 1 base, leaving 10 bases between them. CDR1 is MNHEY and CDR2 is SVGAGI in the germline V gene. CDR3 size: 13 residues. The CDR3 sequence is CASTARENTEAFF. In DNA, the CDR3 is TGTGCCAGCACCGCGCGGGAGAACACTGAAGCTTTCTTT.

The J gene is TRBJ1-1, the V gene TRBV2; D is perhaps TRBD1 (5 bases). V was cut by 10 bases and J by 9 bases, with 15 bases left in between. CDR3 length equals 11 residues. CDR1 and CDR2 (germline): SNHLY, FYNNEI. CDR3 sequence: CATVRENQAFF. The CDR3 DNA is TGTGCCACCGTCAGGGAAAATCAAGCTTTCTTT.

The CDR3 DNA sequence: TGTGCCAGCAGCCCCGGGACAGCCGGAAGGGAGCTGTTTTTT. Its protein is CASSPGTAGRELFF. The V and J genes are TRBV13 and TRBJ2-2, with 7 bases fitting TRBD1. Losses at the gene ends were 5 bases for V and 9 bases for J; bases not matched to a gene: 9. This CDR3 contains 14 residues. Germline lookup yields CDR1 PRHDT and CDR2 FYEKMQ (reference sequence).

Only a few counts were recorded for this clone. CDR3 residues: CATSDLQGGAGGYTF. The CDR3 bases are TGTGCCACCAGTGACCTCCAGGGTGGGGCAGGTGGCTACACCTTC. The gene calls are TRBV24-1 and TRBJ1-2, with D maybe TRBD1 (5 bases). Trimming cost V 4 bases and J 7 bases, with 18 bases left between them. CDR1 KGHDR and CDR2 SFDVKD come from the germline V gene. The CDR3 sequence is 15 residues long.

This chain joins TRBV11-2 and TRBJ2-7, with D possibly being TRBD2 (7 bases). Trimming cost V 1 base and J 2 bases, with 12 bases left between them. The CDR3 covers 15 residues. CDR1 is SGHAT, CDR2 FQNNGV, per germline. The CDR3 loop is CASSLGGGPTYEQYF. In DNA form, the CDR3 reads TGTGCCAGCAGCTTAGGCGGGGGCCCCACCTACGAGCAGTACTTC.

V is TRBV2 and J is TRBJ2-2; 9 bases map to TRBD2. The germline V gene encodes CDR1 SNHLY and CDR2 FYNNEI. The CDR3 sequence is 14 residues long. V lost 6 bases to trimming and J lost 6 bases; unmatched junction nucleotides: 5. The CDR3, as DNA: TGTGCCAGCAGCCTTAGCGGGAGTTCCGGGGAGCTGTTTTTT. It translates to CASSLSGSSGELFF.

This clone was recorded once. The V gene is TRBV11-2, the J gene TRBJ1-2; 10 nucleotides line up with TRBD1. In germline, CDR1 is SGHAT, CDR2 FQNNGV. The CDR3 length is 15 residues. The trim removed 5 bases at V and 5 bases at J, leaving 8 bases unmatched. For the CDR3, the DNA is TGTGCCAGCAGCCCCGACAGGGGGCGACGGTATGGCTACACCTTC. As protein: CASSPDRGRRYGYTF. Filled out from reference TRBV11-2 and TRBJ1-2, the complete variable domain reads EAGVAQSPRYKIIEKRQSVAFWCNPISGHATLYWYQQILGQGPKLLIQFQNNGVVDDSQLPKDRFSAERLKGVDSTLKIQPAKLEDSAVYLCASSPDRGRRYGYTFGSGTRLTVV.

This chain joins TRBV6-2 or TRBV6-3 and TRBJ2-1, with 10 bases lining up with TRBD2. Germline V lookup: CDR1 MNHEY, CDR2 SVGEGT. V gave up 2 bases and J gave up 10 bases; unmatched junction bases: 8. The CDR3 covers 15 residues. This chain's CDR3 is CASSYVASGSMEQFF. The CDR3 region has the DNA TGTGCCAGCAGTTACGTGGCTAGCGGGAGTATGGAGCAGTTCTTC.